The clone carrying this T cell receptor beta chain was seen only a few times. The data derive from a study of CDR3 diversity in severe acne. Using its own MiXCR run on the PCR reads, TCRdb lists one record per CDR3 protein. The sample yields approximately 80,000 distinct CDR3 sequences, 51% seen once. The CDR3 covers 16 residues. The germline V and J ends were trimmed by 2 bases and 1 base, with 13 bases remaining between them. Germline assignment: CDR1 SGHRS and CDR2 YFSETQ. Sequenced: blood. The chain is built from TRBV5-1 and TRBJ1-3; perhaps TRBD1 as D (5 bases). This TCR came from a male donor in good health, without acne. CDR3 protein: CASSLDGGTSGNTIYF. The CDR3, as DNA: TGCGCCAGCAGCTTAGACGGGGGGACGTCTGGAAACACCATATATTTT.